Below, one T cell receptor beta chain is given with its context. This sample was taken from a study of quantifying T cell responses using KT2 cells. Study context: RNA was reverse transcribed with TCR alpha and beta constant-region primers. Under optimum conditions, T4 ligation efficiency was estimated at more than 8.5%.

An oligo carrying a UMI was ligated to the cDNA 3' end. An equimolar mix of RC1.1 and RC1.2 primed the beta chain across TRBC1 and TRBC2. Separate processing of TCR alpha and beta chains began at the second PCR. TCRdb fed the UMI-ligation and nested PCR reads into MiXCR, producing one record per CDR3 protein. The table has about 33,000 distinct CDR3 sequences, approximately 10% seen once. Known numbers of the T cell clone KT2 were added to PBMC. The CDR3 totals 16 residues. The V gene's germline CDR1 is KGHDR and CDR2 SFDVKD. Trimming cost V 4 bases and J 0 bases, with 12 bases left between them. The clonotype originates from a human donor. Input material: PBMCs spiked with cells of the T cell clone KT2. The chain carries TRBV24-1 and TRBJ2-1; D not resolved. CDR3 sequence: CATSDSVPSSYNEQFF. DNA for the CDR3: TGTGCCACCAGTGACTCCGTCCCGAGCTCCTACAATGAGCAGTTCTTC.